This T cell receptor beta chain originates from a study of T cell responses to AZD1222 COVID-19 vaccine. The CDR3 extends over 13 amino acids. V was cut by 5 bases and J by 0 bases, with 5 bases left in between. The germline gives CDR1 SNHLY, CDR2 FYNNEI. Sequencing was performed with immunoSEQ multiplex PCR; in TCRdb, only in-frame clones are kept and a portion is missing. The sample yields 55,000 to 70,000 clones, roughly nine tenths seen once. The clonotype originates from an adult who received the AZD1222 COVID-19 vaccine. This sample comprised peripheral blood, obtained 28 days after the second AZD1222 dose. V is TRBV2 and J is TRBJ1-5; the D is unclear. In nucleotides, the CDR3 is TGTGCCAGCAGTACATATAGCAATCAGCCCCAGCATTTT. It translates to CASSTYSNQPQHF.